The 17 T cell receptor beta chains listed next were all sequenced from one sample in a study of spatial heterogeneity in lung cancer. TCRdb processed the 5' RACE reads anew with MiXCR; each CDR3 protein has one entry. The sample contains 95,000 to 120,000 distinct CDR3 sequences, about a tenth of which appear only once. The time point was: blood at routine non-recurrence follow-up after resection. Material: PBMCs, obtained at follow-up. These TCRs come from a female donor with early-stage non-small cell lung cancer.

Only a few counts were recorded for this clonotype. The chain joins TRBV7-2 to TRBJ2-1; D remains unclear. The CDR3 extends over 16 amino acids. With 5 bases removed from V and 0 bases from J, the gap between germline ends came to 14 bases. Germline lookup yields CDR1 SGHTA and CDR2 FQGNSA. For the CDR3, the DNA is TGTGCCAGCAGCCCGGGCGGCGATAGCTCCTACAATGAGCAGTTCTTC. This encodes CASSPGGDSSYNEQFF.

V usage is TRBV25-1 and J usage is TRBJ1-1; 8 bases align to TRBD1. The V gene's germline CDR1 is MGHDK and CDR2 SYGVNS. The CDR3 extends over 16 amino acids. V gave up 4 bases and J gave up 1 base; unmatched junction bases: 8. The CDR3 DNA reads as TGTGCCAGCAGTGCGGGCAGGGGGCTCCCGAACACTGAAGCTTTCTTT. It yields the protein CASSAGRGLPNTEAFF.

This sequence joins TRBV27 and TRBJ2-5; no clear D gene. Germline-derived CDR1 and CDR2 are MNHEY and SMNVEV (reference sequence). V lost 5 bases, J lost 0 bases, and 13 bases lay in between. This CDR3 has 15 amino acids. CDR3 in DNA: TGTGCCAGCAGTCTTCAGTGGCAAAACCAAGAGACCCAGTACTTC. This codes for CASSLQWQNQETQYF.

This clonotype was picked up many times. The chain has TRBV12-3 or TRBV12-4 and TRBJ2-1; D possibly corresponds to TRBD2 (6 bases). The CDR3 is made up of 15 amino acids. V lost 6 bases, J lost 6 bases, and 18 bases lay in between. The DNA of the CDR3 is TGTGCCAGCAGCCGAACAGCCGGAGGGGTCAATGAGCAGTTCTTC. Protein: CASSRTAGGVNEQFF.

This clonotype was seen repeatedly, ten times or more. This chain uses TRBV6-2 or TRBV6-3 with TRBJ2-3; 11 nucleotides agree with TRBD2. Germline V lookup: CDR1 MNHEY, CDR2 SVGEGT. After removal of 7 bases from V and 4 bases from J, the junction contained 13 bases not matched to a gene. The CDR3 totals 17 residues. CDR3 in amino acids: CASKENLAGGPSDTQYF. The CDR3 coding sequence is TGTGCCAGCAAAGAAAACTTAGCGGGAGGGCCATCAGATACGCAGTATTTT.

The chain combines TRBV20-1 with TRBJ2-1; 10 bases match TRBD1. This CDR3 is built from 14 residues. Per germline, CDR1 DFQATT and CDR2 SNEGSKA (reference sequence). Trimming removed 5 bases from V and 9 bases from J; junction bases left unmatched: 10. In nucleotides, the CDR3 is TGCAGTGCTCGACAGGGGGCCCGAGGGGGTGAGCAGTTCTTC. Its translation is CSARQGARGGEQFF.

The chain is built from TRBV28 and TRBJ2-2, with 8 bases fitting TRBD2. V shed 4 bases and J 5 bases; nucleotides not matched to a gene: 6. The CDR3 has 15 residues. Germline loops: CDR1 MDHEN, CDR2 SYDVKM. This CDR3 reads CASSSSSGSTGELFF. DNA of the CDR3: TGTGCCAGCAGTTCTTCAAGCGGGAGTACCGGGGAGCTGTTTTTT.

V and J are TRBV28 and TRBJ2-5; 10 bases line up with TRBD1. The CDR3 sequence is 17 residues long. J lost 2 bases, V lost 3 bases, and 9 bases had no gene match. Germline CDR1 reads MDHEN; CDR2 reads SYDVKM. This CDR3 reads CASSFRDRGILQETQYF. CDR3 DNA sequence: TGTGCCAGCAGTTTCCGGGACAGGGGTATCTTACAAGAGACCCAGTACTTC. Together with reference TRBV28 and TRBJ2-5, the CDR3 gives the full variable domain: DVKVTQSSRYLVKRTGEKVFLECVQDMDHENMFWYRQDPGLGLRLIYFSYDVKMKEKGDIPEGYSVSREKKERFSLILESASTNQTSMYLCASSFRDRGILQETQYFGPGTRLLVL.

This clonotype was observed many times. This chain connects TRBV20-1 to TRBJ2-3, with 10 bases identical to TRBD2. Germline V CDR1 and CDR2: DFQATT, SNEGSKA (reference sequence). The CDR3 extends over 16 amino acids. V shed 4 bases, J shed 2 bases, and the junction held 9 bases outside the gene matches. The CDR3 DNA sequence: TGCAGTGCTACTGAGCCTACTAGCGGGAACACAGATACGCAGTATTTT. It yields the protein CSATEPTSGNTDTQYF.

The V call is TRBV7-8, the J call TRBJ2-2, with 11 bases aligning to TRBD1. The trim removed 2 bases at V and 4 bases at J, leaving 3 bases unmatched. This CDR3 region has 16 residues. Per germline, CDR1 SGHVS and CDR2 FQNEAQ. CDR3 nucleotide sequence: TGTGCCAGCAGCTTACCCGGACAGGGGGCCACCGGGGAGCTGTTTTTT. Residues: CASSLPGQGATGELFF.

This clonotype was found a few times. The V and J genes are TRBV20-1 and TRBJ2-1; 8 bases map to TRBD2. The J segment lost 12 bases and the V segment lost 1 base, leaving 2 bases of the junction unmatched. Germline V CDR1 and CDR2: DFQATT, SNEGSKA (reference sequence). The CDR3 has 11 residues. The chain's CDR3 is CSARVTSGQFF. DNA of the CDR3: TGCAGTGCTAGAGTCACTAGCGGGCAGTTCTTC.

The V gene is TRBV18, the J gene TRBJ1-1; a possible D gene is TRBD1 (5 bases). In germline, CDR1 is KGHSH, CDR2 LQKENI. This CDR3 region has 14 residues. V lost 3 bases and J 1 base, leaving 9 bases between the germline ends. In DNA form, the CDR3 reads TGTGCCAGCTCACCCCAGGGCCGGAACACTGAAGCTTTCTTT. Residues: CASSPQGRNTEAFF.

The V and J genes are TRBV7-8 and TRBJ2-1; either TRBD1 or TRBD2 may supply D (6 bases each). This CDR3 is 17 amino acids long. V was cut by 2 bases and J by 7 bases, with 21 bases left in between. CDR1 is SGHVS, CDR2 FQNEAQ, per germline. The CDR3 DNA is TGTGCCAGCAGCTTACTAAACGGGGGCGGCTCTTCTAATGAGCAGTTCTTC. Translated, it gives CASSLLNGGGSSNEQFF.

The V gene is TRBV27, the J gene TRBJ2-2; 11 nucleotides match TRBD2. Germline-derived CDR1 and CDR2 are MNHEY and SMNVEV (reference sequence). The V gene end was trimmed by 5 bases and the J gene end by 4 bases; junction bases not matched to a gene: 6. The length of the CDR3 is 16 residues. The CDR3 loop is CASSLSGRVGTGELFF. The CDR3, as DNA: TGTGCCAGCAGTCTTAGCGGGAGGGTCGGCACCGGGGAGCTGTTTTTT.

The chain uses TRBV6-5 and TRBJ1-6; TRBD1 agrees at 7 bases. This CDR3 has 17 amino acids. Germline V gives CDR1 MNHEY, CDR2 SVGAGI. The V gene end was trimmed by 6 bases and the J gene end by 0 bases; junction bases not matched to a gene: 8. The CDR3 sequence is CASSPFRQGSYNSPLHF. In nucleotides, the CDR3 is TGTGCCAGCAGCCCATTCAGACAGGGCTCCTATAATTCACCCCTCCACTTT.

This clonotype has only a few counts. The chain links TRBV7-2 to TRBJ2-5, with D tentatively TRBD2 (6 bases). V was trimmed by 7 bases and J by 3 bases, leaving 15 bases between them. Germline CDR1 is SGHTA and CDR2 is FQGNSA. CDR3 length equals 14 residues. This CDR3 reads CASTSGTSKETQYF. CDR3 DNA sequence: TGTGCCAGCACTTCCGGGACTTCCAAAGAGACCCAGTACTTC.

V is TRBV4-1 and J is TRBJ1-5; weak D call: TRBD1 (6 bases). Trimming took 0 bases from V and 9 from J, leaving 18 bases between them. The germline V gene encodes CDR1 MGHRA and CDR2 YSYEKL. This CDR3 comprises 16 residues. In DNA form, the CDR3 reads TGCGCCAGCAGCCAAGATGTGGGGGCCCTGTTTCGGCCCCAGCATTTT. Protein: CASSQDVGALFRPQHF.